In this sample, the clone carrying this T cell receptor beta chain is medium-sized. The data originate from a study of OX40 agonist ivuxolimab in advanced cancers. Turning to the study itself: Patient treatment consisted of intravenous ivuxolimab administration every 2 weeks at 0.01 to 10 mg/kg.

Using immunoSEQ multiplex PCR, the repertoire was profiled, and TCRdb retains in-frame clones only, with some absent. The table includes tens of thousands of clones, about 80% detected once. V lost 0 bases, J lost 6 bases, and 5 bases stayed unmatched. CDR1 LGHNA and CDR2 YSLEER come from the germline V gene. The CDR3 runs to 15 residues. At cycle 4 day 1, cycle 7 day 1, and baseline, blood was sampled. The gene calls are TRBV4-3 and TRBJ1-5; 7 positions match TRBD1. The input for sequencing was CD4+ or CD8+ T cells sorted from blood, taken in a trial of the OX40 agonist ivuxolimab. The origin of this receptor is an adult with an advanced solid tumor such as melanoma, head and neck, liver or kidney cancer. The CDR3 spells CASSQERGRGQPQHF. In DNA, the CDR3 is TGCGCCAGCAGCCAAGAGAGGGGGCGCGGTCAGCCCCAGCATTTT.